This TCR beta chain comes out of a study of blood T cell repertoires in COVID-19. Study details: Acute and convalescent COVID-19 samples came from the United States, Italy and Spain. Sources were T cells, B-cell-depleted T cells, or PBMCs; the material itself was cDNA or gDNA.

V lost 4 bases and J 1 base, leaving 10 bases between the germline ends. The CDR3 sequence is 14 residues long. CDR1 KGHSH and CDR2 LQKENI come from the germline V gene. In its sample, this clone was seen a few times. Sequencing was performed with immunoSEQ multiplex PCR; in TCRdb, only in-frame clones are kept and a portion is missing. The sample contains about 140,000 clones, about 91% of which appear only once. The receptor's source is a woman in her sixties or seventies with acute or convalescent COVID-19. The chain has TRBV18 and TRBJ1-1, with D possibly being TRBD1 (6 bases). The sequencing sample was made of peripheral blood. The CDR3: CASSHSQGNTEAFF. Written as DNA, the CDR3 is TGTGCCAGCTCACACTCACAGGGGAACACTGAAGCTTTCTTT.